These 18 T cell receptor beta chains were sequenced from one sample in a study of blood T cell repertoires in COVID-19. The protocol was immunoSEQ multiplex PCR, while the TCRdb copy is restricted to in-frame clones and leaves out a portion. Here the sample spans tens of thousands of clones, roughly 86% being singletons. The sequenced sample consisted of peripheral blood. All receptors derive from a man aged 55 to 70 with active COVID-19.

This chain connects TRBV11-3 to TRBJ2-1, with 9 bases fitting TRBD2. V gave up 4 bases and J gave up 8 bases; unmatched junction bases: 6. CDR3 length equals 14 residues. From germline, CDR1 is SGHNT and CDR2 YENEEA. The CDR3 region has the DNA TGTGCCAGCAGCTCCAGCGGGAGGTGGGATGAGCAGTTCTTC. Translation: CASSSSGRWDEQFF.

This clone occurred once. The V call is TRBV3-1 (or the pseudogene TRBV3-2), the J call TRBJ1-1; D gene ambiguous. Trimming cost V 7 bases and J 1 base, with 16 bases left between them. Looked up from germline, CDR1 is LGHDT and CDR2 is YNNKEL (reference sequence). The CDR3 spans 15 residues. CDR3 sequence (DNA): TGTGCCAGCAACTTCCGCTCTCGGGGGAACACTGAAGCTTTCTTT. Translation: CASNFRSRGNTEAFF.

CDR3 sequence (DNA): TGTGCCAGTAGGGACTACTTAGCCAAAAACATTCAGTACTTC. It translates to CASRDYLAKNIQYF. The chain joins TRBV19 to TRBJ2-4; possible D gene TRBD2, 6 bases. The CDR3 consists of 14 residues. Germline assignment: CDR1 LNHDA and CDR2 SQIVND (reference sequence). The ends were cut back, 6 bases at V and 0 bases at J, with 9 bases in the middle.

This clone was found once. V usage is TRBV29-1 and J usage is TRBJ2-1; 8 nucleotides align to TRBD2. The junction had 10 bases not matched to a gene; V was cut back by 4 bases and J by 2 bases. The CDR3 spans 16 residues. Germline-derived CDR1 and CDR2 are SQVTM and ANQGSEA. The CDR3 here is CSVGLRSGSPYNEQFF. The CDR3 DNA follows: TGCAGCGTTGGCCTAAGGAGCGGGAGTCCCTACAATGAGCAGTTCTTC.

The V gene is TRBV12-2, the J gene TRBJ2-2; the D call of TRBD1 is as the table states it, not checked on the DNA. TRBV12-2 is a known pseudogene. CDR3 size: 16 residues. The CDR3 DNA sequence: TGTGCAAGTCGCTTAGCTGGCCAGGGGGTCCGTGCAGAGCTGTTTTTT. This codes for CASRLAGQGVRAELFF.

This chain links TRBV28 with TRBJ1-5, with D perhaps matching TRBD1 (6 bases). The CDR3 spans 14 residues. V was trimmed by 2 bases and J by 5 bases, leaving 10 bases between them. CDR1 is MDHEN and CDR2 is SYDVKM in the germline V gene. CDR3 DNA sequence: TGTGCCAGCAGTTTAGGTACAGGGTATCAGCCCCAGCATTTT. It codes for CASSLGTGYQPQHF.

This chain uses TRBV25-1 with TRBJ2-1; tentative D call: TRBD2 (6 bases). The germline V and J ends were trimmed by 3 bases and 2 bases, with 11 bases remaining between them. The CDR3 is made up of 15 amino acids. In germline, CDR1 is MGHDK, CDR2 SYGVNS. CDR3 sequence (DNA): TGTGCCAGCAGTGAGTCGGGAGTTGCCTACAATGAGCAGTTCTTC. It codes for CASSESGVAYNEQFF.

The chain employs TRBV19 and TRBJ2-4; 9 nucleotides line up with TRBD1. Germline V gene sequence: CDR1 LNHDA, CDR2 SQIVND (reference sequence). Germline trimming cut 0 bases from V and 3 bases from J; bases unmatched to any gene: 9. CDR3 length: 18 amino acids. The CDR3 loop is CASSIDRPGQGSKNIQYF. The CDR3 DNA reads TGTGCCAGTAGTATAGATAGGCCGGGACAGGGTAGCAAAAACATTCAGTACTTC.

The V and J genes are TRBV4-1 and TRBJ2-7; D not certain. The CDR3 contains 15 residues. Germline assignment: CDR1 MGHRA and CDR2 YSYEKL. The germline V and J ends were trimmed by 1 base and 2 bases, with 12 bases remaining between them. CDR3 sequence reads: CASSQVLSDPYEQYF. In DNA form, the CDR3 reads TGCGCCAGCAGCCAAGTCCTAAGCGACCCCTACGAGCAGTACTTC.

V and J are TRBV7-3 and TRBJ2-1; TRBD2 aligns across 7 bases. This CDR3 region has 16 residues. In germline, CDR1 is SGHTA, CDR2 FQGTGA. The junction had 12 bases not matched to a gene; V was cut back by 10 bases and J by 0 bases. CDR3 DNA: TGTGCCACATCCTCGGGAGGAACTCACTCCTACAATGAGCAGTTCTTC. Its translation: CATSSGGTHSYNEQFF.

This clone was seen a handful of times. The J gene is TRBJ2-7, the V gene TRBV4-2; the D gene is possibly TRBD2 (6 bases). Deletions cut 0 bases from V and 4 bases from J, with 13 bases between. CDR1 and CDR2 (germline): LGHNA, YNFKEQ. The CDR3 totals 15 residues. CDR3 in amino acids: CASSQEGGDMYEQYF. The CDR3 DNA is TGTGCCAGCAGCCAAGAGGGGGGAGATATGTACGAGCAGTACTTC.

The V gene is TRBV7-2, the J gene TRBJ2-7; a possible D gene is TRBD2 (6 bases). CDR3 length: 14 residues. Germline V lookup: CDR1 SGHTA, CDR2 FQGNSA. V lost 5 bases and J 2 bases, leaving 13 bases between the germline ends. CDR3 bases: TGTGCCAGCAGCCGCGAACGGAGGGCCTACGAGCAGTACTTC. The encoded protein is CASSRERRAYEQYF. The entire variable domain, with the rest obtained from reference TRBV7-2 and TRBJ2-7, is as follows: GAGVSQSPSNKVTEKGKDVELRCDPISGHTALYWYRQSLGQGLEFLIYFQGNSAPDKSGLPSDRFSAERTGGSVSTLTIQRTQQEDSAVYLCASSRERRAYEQYFGPGTRLTVT.

This sequence joins TRBV5-1 and TRBJ2-2; no definite D call. Germline CDR1 reads SGHRS; CDR2 reads YFSETQ. This CDR3 has 15 residues. V was shortened by 2 bases and J by 1 base, with 9 bases between the two germline ends. The CDR3 nucleotides read TGCGCCAGCAGCTTTTCGCGGAAGAACACCGGGGAGCTGTTTTTT. Translating it yields CASSFSRKNTGELFF.

The V gene is TRBV12-5, the J gene TRBJ1-1, with D uncertain. V was pared by 1 base and J by 4 bases, with 16 bases between. The CDR3 is 16 amino acids. Germline V gene sequence: CDR1 LGHNT, CDR2 FRNRAP. CDR3 loop: CASGLDRDFARTEAFF. CDR3 DNA sequence: TGTGCTAGTGGTTTGGACCGCGACTTCGCTCGCACTGAAGCTTTCTTT.

The chain has TRBV16 and TRBJ2-2, with 7 bases that match TRBD1. V lost 4 bases, J lost 1 base, and 6 bases stayed unmatched. The germline gives CDR1 KGHSY, CDR2 FQNENV. The CDR3 covers 16 residues. The CDR3 here is CASSPRGQMNTGELFF. Written as DNA, the CDR3 is TGTGCCAGCAGCCCCCGGGGACAGATGAACACCGGGGAGCTGTTTTTT.

The chain has TRBV3-1 (or the pseudogene TRBV3-2) and TRBJ2-1, with 13 bases that match TRBD2. Per germline, CDR1 LGHDT and CDR2 YNNKEL (reference sequence). V was clipped by 0 bases and J by 6 bases; unmatched bases: 14. The CDR3 has 20 residues. CDR3 sequence (DNA): TGTGCCAGCAGCCAAGAGTTGGGACTAGCGGGACGCCGGGGAGGCAATGAGCAGTTCTTC. This sequence encodes CASSQELGLAGRRGGNEQFF.

The chain is built from TRBV9 and TRBJ1-1, with a possible D match to TRBD1 (5 bases). The ends were cut back, 0 bases at V and 10 bases at J, with 13 bases in the middle. The CDR3 contains 13 residues. CDR1 is SGDLS and CDR2 is YYNGEE in the germline V gene. CDR3 residues: CASSVVEGEGAFF. The CDR3 DNA follows: TGTGCCAGCAGCGTAGTAGAAGGGGAGGGAGCTTTCTTT. The variable domain in full, with the rest retrieved from reference TRBV9 and TRBJ1-1, is DSGVTQTPKHLITATGQRVTLRCSPRSGDLSVYWYQQSLDQGLQFLIQYYNGEERAKGNILERFSAQQFPDLHSELNLSSLELGDSALYFCASSVVEGEGAFFGQGTRLTVV.

This clone showed up just once. V usage is TRBV5-1 and J usage is TRBJ1-2, with 10 bases matching TRBD1. V was pared by 5 bases and J by 8 bases, with 9 bases of the junction left unmatched. The length of the CDR3 is 14 residues. The germline CDR1 and CDR2 sequences are SGHRS and YFSETQ. CDR3 protein: CASRYTGTGVGYTF. CDR3 bases: TGCGCCAGCAGATATACCGGGACAGGGGTCGGCTACACCTTC. Full variable domain (outside the CDR3, taken from reference TRBV5-1 and TRBJ1-2): KAGVTQTPRYLIKTRGQQVTLSCSPISGHRSVSWYQQTPGQGLQFLFEYFSETQRNKGNFPGRFSGRQFSNSRSEMNVSTLELGDSALYLCASRYTGTGVGYTFGSGTRLTVV.